The T cell receptor beta chain described here comes from a study of early T cells in non-severe SARS-CoV-2 infection. Overall study: Sequenced material consisted of bulk RNA (from unsorted whole blood), and chains were unpaired.

Individual cDNA molecules were tagged with unique molecular identifiers, the study reported. TCRdb independently ran MiXCR on the 5' RACE reads; one entry per CDR3 protein. Here the sample spans approximately 85,000 distinct CDR3 sequences, 12% being singletons. This clonotype was counted only a few times. Antigen unknown. Study results and limitations: A preference for anti-spike CD8 responses marked VDJdb matching, which missed private and CD4 specificities.

V lost 3 bases, J lost 3 bases, and 4 bases lay in between. Germline CDR1 is DFQATT and CDR2 is SNEGSKA (reference sequence). The CDR3 sequence is 11 residues long. The sequence was collected from an adult who was a healthcare worker with PCR-confirmed SARS-CoV-2 infection or an uninfected control (not recorded which). The sample taken for sequencing was whole blood. The J gene is TRBJ2-3, the V gene TRBV20-1; D remains unclear. The CDR3 nucleotides read TGCAGTGCTAGCCTGACAGATACGCAGTATTTT. As protein: CSASLTDTQYF.